Each of the 2 T cell receptor beta chains below was sequenced from the same sample in a study of cytomegalovirus exposure and HLA in healthy donors. The PCR contained 60 Vbeta and 13 Jbeta primers. Data came from immunoSEQ multiplex PCR; TCRdb stores just in-frame clones and leaves some out. This table has some 150,000 clones, 70% to 80% appearing once. The sample comprised PBMCs. The source of these receptors is a female donor in good health and CMV-seronegative.

V is TRBV19 and J is TRBJ1-2, with 9 positions matching TRBD1. Losses at the gene ends were 5 bases for V and 4 bases for J; bases not matched to a gene: 8. From germline, CDR1 is LNHDA and CDR2 SQIVND (reference sequence). The CDR3 runs 15 residues. The CDR3 sequence is CASSEPGTGTYGYTF. DNA of the CDR3: TGTGCCAGTAGTGAACCGGGGACAGGGACCTATGGCTACACCTTC.

The rearrangement uses TRBV13 and TRBJ1-1; TRBD1 might be the D (5 bases). V was shortened by 0 bases and J by 1 base, with 9 bases between the two germline ends. The CDR3 spans 15 residues. Germline values: CDR1 PRHDT, CDR2 FYEKMQ (reference sequence). CDR3 in DNA: TGTGCCAGCAGCTTAGGGGGGCGGCAGAACACTGAAGCTTTCTTT. Translated, it gives CASSLGGRQNTEAFF.